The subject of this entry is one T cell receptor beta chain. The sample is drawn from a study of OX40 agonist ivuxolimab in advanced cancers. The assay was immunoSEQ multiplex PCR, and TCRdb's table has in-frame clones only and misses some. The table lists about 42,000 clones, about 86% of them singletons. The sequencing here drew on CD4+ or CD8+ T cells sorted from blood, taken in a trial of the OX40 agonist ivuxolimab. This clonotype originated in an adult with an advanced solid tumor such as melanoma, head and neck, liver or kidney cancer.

In nucleotides, the CDR3 is TGTGCCAGCAGCTCCGGGACAGGGGCCTACGAGCAGTACTTC. This translates into CASSSGTGAYEQYF. The V call is TRBV5-5, the J call TRBJ2-7; 10 bases map to TRBD1. Trimming took 3 bases from V and 2 from J; bases not matched to a gene: 2. CDR3 size: 14 residues. Germline V gene lookup returns CDR1 SGHKS and CDR2 YYEKEE (reference sequence).